This T cell receptor beta chain was recovered during a study of T cell repertoires in cytomegalovirus infection. This clonotype was detected a few times. Its antigen remains unknown. J was trimmed by 2 bases and V by 1 base; bases with no gene match: 8. Germline V gives CDR1 SGDLS, CDR2 YYNGEE. The CDR3 consists of 18 residues. Overall study results and limits: The study found HLA-C-restricted CMV-specific TCR beta clonotypes dominating the ex vivo response.

MiXCR, run by TCRdb on the reads, gives a single entry per CDR3 protein. The sample consists of about 130,000 distinct CDR3 sequences, under 30% of them appearing once. The source is a human donor in good health (CMV status not recorded). Some clones in this sample may be carry-over from other donors' samples. Sequenced: PBMCs, sequenced either directly or after in vitro stimulation (not recorded which). The chain recombines TRBV9 with TRBJ2-1; 11 positions agree with TRBD2. The CDR3 DNA sequence: TGTGCCAGCAGCGTAAGGATTTCGGGACTAGCGGCCTACAATGAGCAGTTCTTC. It yields the protein CASSVRISGLAAYNEQFF.